This TCR beta chain is drawn from a study of blood T cell repertoires in COVID-19. Study overall: Some COVID-19 samples were acute and others convalescent; all came from the United States, Italy and Spain. Nucleic acid was either cDNA or gDNA, and it came from T cells, B-cell-depleted T cells, or PBMCs.

Per germline, CDR1 SGHAT and CDR2 FQNNGV. The junction had 5 bases not matched to a gene; V was cut back by 1 base and J by 1 base. The CDR3 contains 16 residues. Authors' methods: Estimated nucleated cell counts came from reference gene primer amplification. The method was immunoSEQ multiplex PCR; TCRdb's version includes in-frame clones alone and lacks a portion of them. That table supplies the V and J calls and clone size; D and trimming were determined from the DNA. The sample carries 45,000 to 60,000 clones, about 88% recorded once. The TCR comes from a man aged 55 to 70 with acute or convalescent COVID-19. The gene calls are TRBV11-2 and TRBJ2-5; 8 positions agree with TRBD2. The material sequenced was peripheral blood. In DNA, the CDR3 is TGTGCCAGCAGCTTAGGGTCCGCGGGGGGCCAAGAGACCCAGTACTTC. It codes for CASSLGSAGGQETQYF.